This TCR beta chain was observed in a study of PD-L1 blockade in urothelial cancer. There are 16 residues in the CDR3. Germline V gives CDR1 SGHRS, CDR2 YFSETQ. Trimming at V came to 0 bases and at J to 0 bases, leaving 5 bases not matched to a gene. Here immunoSEQ multiplex PCR was the method, and the copy in TCRdb shows in-frame clones only, minus some. The table has 70,000 or so clones, under 90% seen once; the top ten hold about 5.1%. The sequenced sample was PBMCs, obtained around atezolizumab (anti-PD-L1) treatment. This chain uses TRBV5-1 with TRBJ2-5, with 7 bases matching TRBD2. This sequence was found in a man between 65 and 85 years old with urothelial cancer. The CDR3 reads CASSLAEREHQETQYF. CDR3 sequence (DNA): TGCGCCAGCAGCTTGGCCGAGCGGGAACACCAAGAGACCCAGTACTTC.